This T cell receptor (beta chain) was sequenced during a study of shared clonotypes between healthy human individuals. Study-wide points: The authors expected sequencing depth to affect clonotype sharing among donors. Clonotypes that were shared across a handful of donors made up roughly 5.2% of naive CD4 clonotypes.

Once extracted for a subset, genomic DNA was divided evenly among several immunoSEQ plates. TCRdb's copy holds only in-frame clones and misses some; the assay was immunoSEQ multiplex PCR. The sample carries approximately 340,000 clones, roughly 70% recorded once. The CD4+ fraction was divided into a CD45RA+ naive subset and a CD45RA-negative memory subset. A word on this clone: Antigen: not known.

Sequencing was done on a sample of memory CD4+ T cells sorted from blood. Subset: CD45RA-negative fraction. The sequence came from a man younger than 40 in good health.

The CDR3 DNA is TGCGCCAGCAGCTTGTCGGACAGGGGTATGCACGAGCAGTACTTC. It codes for CASSLSDRGMHEQYF. The rearrangement uses TRBV5-1 and TRBJ2-7; 9 bases are a match to TRBD1. The CDR3 runs 15 residues. The trim removed 1 base at V and 5 bases at J, leaving 7 bases unmatched. CDR1 is SGHRS and CDR2 is YFSETQ in the germline V gene.